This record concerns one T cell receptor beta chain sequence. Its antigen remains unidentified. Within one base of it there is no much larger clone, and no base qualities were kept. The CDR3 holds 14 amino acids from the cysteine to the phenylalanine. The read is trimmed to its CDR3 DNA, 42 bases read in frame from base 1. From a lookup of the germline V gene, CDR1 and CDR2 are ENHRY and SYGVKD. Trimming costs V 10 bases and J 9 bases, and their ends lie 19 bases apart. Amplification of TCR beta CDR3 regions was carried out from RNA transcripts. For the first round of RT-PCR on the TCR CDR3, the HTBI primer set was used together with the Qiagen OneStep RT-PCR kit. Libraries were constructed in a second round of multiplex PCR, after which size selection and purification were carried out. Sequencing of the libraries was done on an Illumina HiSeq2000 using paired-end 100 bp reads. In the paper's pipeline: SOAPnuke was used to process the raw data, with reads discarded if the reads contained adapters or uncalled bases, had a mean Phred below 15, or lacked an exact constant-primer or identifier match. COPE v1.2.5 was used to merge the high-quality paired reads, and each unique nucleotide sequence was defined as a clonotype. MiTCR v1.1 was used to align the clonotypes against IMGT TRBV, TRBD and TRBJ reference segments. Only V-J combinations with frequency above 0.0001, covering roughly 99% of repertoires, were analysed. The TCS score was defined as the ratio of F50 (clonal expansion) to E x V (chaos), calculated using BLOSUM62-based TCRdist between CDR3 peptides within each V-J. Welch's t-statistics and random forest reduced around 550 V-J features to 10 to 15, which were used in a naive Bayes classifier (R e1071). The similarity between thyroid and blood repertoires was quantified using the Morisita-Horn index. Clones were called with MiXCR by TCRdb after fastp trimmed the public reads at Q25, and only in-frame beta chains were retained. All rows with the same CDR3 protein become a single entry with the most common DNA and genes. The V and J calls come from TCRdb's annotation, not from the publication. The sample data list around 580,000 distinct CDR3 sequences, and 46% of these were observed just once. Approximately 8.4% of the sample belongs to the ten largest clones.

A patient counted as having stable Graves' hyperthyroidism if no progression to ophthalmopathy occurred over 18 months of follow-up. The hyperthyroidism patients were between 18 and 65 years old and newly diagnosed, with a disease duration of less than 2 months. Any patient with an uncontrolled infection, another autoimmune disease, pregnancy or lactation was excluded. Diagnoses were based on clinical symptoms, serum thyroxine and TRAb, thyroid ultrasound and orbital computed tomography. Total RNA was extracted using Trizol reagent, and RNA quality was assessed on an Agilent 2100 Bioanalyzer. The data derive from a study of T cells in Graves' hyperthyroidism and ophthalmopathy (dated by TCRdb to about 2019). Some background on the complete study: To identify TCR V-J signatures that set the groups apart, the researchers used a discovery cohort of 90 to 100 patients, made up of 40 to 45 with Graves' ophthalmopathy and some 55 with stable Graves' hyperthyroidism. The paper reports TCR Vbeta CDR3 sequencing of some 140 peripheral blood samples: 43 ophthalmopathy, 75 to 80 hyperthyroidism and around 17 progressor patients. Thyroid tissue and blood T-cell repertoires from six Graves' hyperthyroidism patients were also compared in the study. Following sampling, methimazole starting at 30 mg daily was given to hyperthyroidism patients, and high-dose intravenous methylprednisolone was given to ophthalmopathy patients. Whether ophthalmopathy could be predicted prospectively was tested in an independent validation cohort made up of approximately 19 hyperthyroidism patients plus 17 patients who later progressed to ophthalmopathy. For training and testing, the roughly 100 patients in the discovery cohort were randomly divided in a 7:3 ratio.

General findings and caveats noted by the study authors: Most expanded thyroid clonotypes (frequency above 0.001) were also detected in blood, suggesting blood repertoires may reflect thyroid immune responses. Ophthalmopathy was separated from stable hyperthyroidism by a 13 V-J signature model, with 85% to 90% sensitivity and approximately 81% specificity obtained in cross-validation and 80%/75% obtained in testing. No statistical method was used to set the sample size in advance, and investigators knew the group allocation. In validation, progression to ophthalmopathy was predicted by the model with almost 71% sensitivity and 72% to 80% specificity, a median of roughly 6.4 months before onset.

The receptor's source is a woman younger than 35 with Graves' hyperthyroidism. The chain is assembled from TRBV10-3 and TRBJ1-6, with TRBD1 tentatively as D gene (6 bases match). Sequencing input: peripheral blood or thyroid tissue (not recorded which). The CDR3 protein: CATTSTRGSSPLHF. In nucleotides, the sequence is TGTGCCACCACCTCGACCAGGGGCAGTTCACCCCTCCACTTT.